Here is one T cell receptor beta chain with its context. The antigen remains unidentified. The data were taken from a study of T cell responses to AZD1222 COVID-19 vaccine. Here immunoSEQ multiplex PCR was the method, and the copy in TCRdb shows in-frame clones only, minus some. The table lists 120,000 or so clones, around 89% of them singletons. Findings and caveats of the study: Repertoire sampling occurred only after the peak T cell response. Vaccine-related CD4 TCRs covered spike, predominating at 160-218 and 743-854.

CDR1 MGHDK and CDR2 SYGVNS come from the germline V gene. The V end was cut by 4 bases, the J end by 1 base, with 8 bases between. This CDR3 has 14 amino acids. The sequencing used peripheral blood, collected on day 0 of MenACWY control vaccination. The sequence was collected from an adult in good health. This rearrangement joins TRBV25-1 to TRBJ1-5, with TRBD1 as a possible D gene (6 bases). The DNA of the CDR3 is TGTGCCAGCAGTGGAACAGGGAGCAATCAGCCCCAGCATTTT. Translating it yields CASSGTGSNQPQHF.